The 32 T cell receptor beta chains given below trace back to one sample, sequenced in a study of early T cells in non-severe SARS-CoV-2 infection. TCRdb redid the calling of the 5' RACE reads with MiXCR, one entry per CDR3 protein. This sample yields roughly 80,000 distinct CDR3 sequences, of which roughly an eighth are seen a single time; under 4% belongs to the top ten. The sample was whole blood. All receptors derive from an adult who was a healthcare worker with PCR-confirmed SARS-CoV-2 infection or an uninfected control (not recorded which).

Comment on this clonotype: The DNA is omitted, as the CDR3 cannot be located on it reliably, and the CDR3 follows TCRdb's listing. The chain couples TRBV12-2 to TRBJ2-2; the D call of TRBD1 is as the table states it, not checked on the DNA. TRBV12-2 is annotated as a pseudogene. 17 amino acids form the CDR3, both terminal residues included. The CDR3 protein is CASRENWGQGNTGELFF.

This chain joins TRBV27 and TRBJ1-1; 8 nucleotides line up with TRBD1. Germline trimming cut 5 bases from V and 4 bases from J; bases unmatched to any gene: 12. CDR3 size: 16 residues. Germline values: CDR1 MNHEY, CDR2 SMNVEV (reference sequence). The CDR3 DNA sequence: TGTGCCAGCAGTCTCTCAGGGGGCGCGGGGGGCACTGAAGCTTTCTTT. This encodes CASSLSGGAGGTEAFF.

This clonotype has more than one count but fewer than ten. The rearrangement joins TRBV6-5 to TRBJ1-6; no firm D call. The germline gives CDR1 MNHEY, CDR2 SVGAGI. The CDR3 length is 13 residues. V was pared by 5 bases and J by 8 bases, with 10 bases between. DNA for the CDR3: TGTGCCAGCAGTACGGGCGGTTATTCACCCCTCCACTTT. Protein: CASSTGGYSPLHF.

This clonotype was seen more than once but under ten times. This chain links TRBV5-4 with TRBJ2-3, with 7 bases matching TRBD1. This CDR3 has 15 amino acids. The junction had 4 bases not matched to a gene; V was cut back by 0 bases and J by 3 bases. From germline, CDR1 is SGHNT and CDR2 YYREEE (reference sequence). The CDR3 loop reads CASSLDRGVTDTQYF. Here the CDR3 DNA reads TGTGCCAGCAGCTTGGACAGGGGAGTGACAGATACGCAGTATTTT.

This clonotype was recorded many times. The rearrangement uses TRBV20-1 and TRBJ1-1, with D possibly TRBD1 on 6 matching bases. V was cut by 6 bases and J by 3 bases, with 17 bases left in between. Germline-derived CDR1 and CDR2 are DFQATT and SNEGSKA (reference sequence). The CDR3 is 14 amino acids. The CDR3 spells CSAPTGYWDTEAFF. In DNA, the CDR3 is TGCAGTGCCCCGACAGGTTACTGGGACACTGAAGCTTTCTTT.

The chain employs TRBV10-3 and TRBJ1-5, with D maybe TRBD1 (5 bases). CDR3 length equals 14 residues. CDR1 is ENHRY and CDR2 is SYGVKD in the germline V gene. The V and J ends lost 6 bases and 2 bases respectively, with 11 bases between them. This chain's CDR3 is CAISLGGGNQPQHF. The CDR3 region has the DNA TGTGCCATCAGCCTCGGGGGAGGCAATCAGCCCCAGCATTTT.

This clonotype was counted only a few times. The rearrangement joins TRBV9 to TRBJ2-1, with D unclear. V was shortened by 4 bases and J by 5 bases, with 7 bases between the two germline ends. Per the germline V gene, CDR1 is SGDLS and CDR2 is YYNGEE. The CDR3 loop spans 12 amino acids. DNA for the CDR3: TGTGCCAGCAGCTCGGGTCACAATGAGCAGTTCTTC. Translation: CASSSGHNEQFF.

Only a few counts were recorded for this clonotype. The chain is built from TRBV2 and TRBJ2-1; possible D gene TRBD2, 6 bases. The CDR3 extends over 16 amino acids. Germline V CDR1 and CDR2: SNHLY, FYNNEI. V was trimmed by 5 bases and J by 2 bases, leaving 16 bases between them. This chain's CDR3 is CASSTPGKRAYNEQFF. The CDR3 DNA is TGTGCCAGCAGTACTCCGGGGAAGCGGGCCTACAATGAGCAGTTCTTC. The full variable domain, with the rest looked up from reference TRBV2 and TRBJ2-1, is EPEVTQTPSHQVTQMGQEVILRCVPISNHLYFYWYRQILGQKVEFLVSFYNNEISEKSEIFDDQFSVERPDGSNFTLKIRSTKLEDSAMYFCASSTPGKRAYNEQFFGPGTRLTVL.

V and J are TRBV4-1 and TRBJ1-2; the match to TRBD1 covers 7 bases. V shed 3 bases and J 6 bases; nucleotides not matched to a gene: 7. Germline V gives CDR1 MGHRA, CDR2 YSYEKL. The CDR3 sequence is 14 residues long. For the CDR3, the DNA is TGCGCCAGCAGCCAGCCACAGGGGCGGGATGGCTACACCTTC. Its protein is CASSQPQGRDGYTF.

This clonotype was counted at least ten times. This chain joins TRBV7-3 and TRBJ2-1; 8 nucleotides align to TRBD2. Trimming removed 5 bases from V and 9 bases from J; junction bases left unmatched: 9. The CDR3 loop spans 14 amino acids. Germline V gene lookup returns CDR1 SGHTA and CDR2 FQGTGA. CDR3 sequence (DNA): TGTGCCAGCAGCCCAGCTCGGGAGGGCCGTGAGCAGTTCTTC. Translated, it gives CASSPAREGREQFF.

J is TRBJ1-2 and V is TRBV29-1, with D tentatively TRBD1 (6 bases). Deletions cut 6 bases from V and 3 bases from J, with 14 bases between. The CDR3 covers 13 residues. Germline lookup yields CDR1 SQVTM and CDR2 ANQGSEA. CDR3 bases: TGCAGCGTCGCTAGGGGGACGGACTATGGCTACACCTTC. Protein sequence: CSVARGTDYGYTF. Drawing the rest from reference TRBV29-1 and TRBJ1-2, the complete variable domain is SAVISQKPSRDICQRGTSLTIQCQVDSQVTMMFWYRQQPGQSLTLIATANQGSEATYESGFVIDKFPISRPNLTFSTLTVSNMSPEDSSIYLCSVARGTDYGYTFGSGTRLTVV.

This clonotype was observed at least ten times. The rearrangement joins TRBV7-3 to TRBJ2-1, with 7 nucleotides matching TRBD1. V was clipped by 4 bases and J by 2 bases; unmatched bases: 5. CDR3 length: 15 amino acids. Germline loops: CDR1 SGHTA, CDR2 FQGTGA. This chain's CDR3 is CASSSRQGTYNEQFF. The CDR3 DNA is TGTGCCAGCAGCTCCCGACAGGGCACCTACAATGAGCAGTTCTTC.

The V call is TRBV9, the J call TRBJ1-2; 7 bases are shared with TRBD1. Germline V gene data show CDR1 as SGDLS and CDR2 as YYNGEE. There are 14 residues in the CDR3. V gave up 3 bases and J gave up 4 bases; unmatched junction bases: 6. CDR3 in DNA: TGTGCCAGCAGCGCTTGGACAGGTTCCTATGGCTACACCTTC. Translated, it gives CASSAWTGSYGYTF.

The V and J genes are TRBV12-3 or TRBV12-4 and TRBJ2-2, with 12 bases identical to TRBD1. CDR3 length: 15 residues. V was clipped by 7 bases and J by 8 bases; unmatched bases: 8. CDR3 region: CASTEGQGASGELFF. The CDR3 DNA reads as TGTGCCAGCACCGAGGGACAGGGGGCTTCGGGGGAGCTGTTTTTT.

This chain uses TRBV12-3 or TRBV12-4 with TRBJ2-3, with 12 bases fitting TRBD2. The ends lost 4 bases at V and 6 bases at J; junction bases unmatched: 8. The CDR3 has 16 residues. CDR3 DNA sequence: TGTGCCAGCAGTTCTTGGACTAGCGGGGCCGGCGATACGCAGTATTTT. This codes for CASSSWTSGAGDTQYF.

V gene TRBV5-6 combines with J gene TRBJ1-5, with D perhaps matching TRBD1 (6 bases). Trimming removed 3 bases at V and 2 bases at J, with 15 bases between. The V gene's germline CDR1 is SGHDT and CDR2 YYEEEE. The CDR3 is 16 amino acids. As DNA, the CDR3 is TGTGCCAGCAGCTCCGGACAGTCTGGGGGCAATCAGCCCCAGCATTTT. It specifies CASSSGQSGGNQPQHF.

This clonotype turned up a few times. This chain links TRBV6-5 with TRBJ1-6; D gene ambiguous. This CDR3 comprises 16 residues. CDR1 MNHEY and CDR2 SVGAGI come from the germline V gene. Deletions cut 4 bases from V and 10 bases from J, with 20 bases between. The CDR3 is CASSSLESPKTSPLHF. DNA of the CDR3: TGTGCCAGCAGTTCCCTAGAATCTCCGAAAACCTCACCCCTCCACTTT.

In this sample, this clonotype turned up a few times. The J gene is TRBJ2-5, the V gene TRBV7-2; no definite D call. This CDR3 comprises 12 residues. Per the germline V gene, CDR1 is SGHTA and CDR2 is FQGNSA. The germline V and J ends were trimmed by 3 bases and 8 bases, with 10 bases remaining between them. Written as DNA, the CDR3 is TGTGCCAGCAGCTTTACTGGGGAAACCCAGTACTTC. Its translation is CASSFTGETQYF.

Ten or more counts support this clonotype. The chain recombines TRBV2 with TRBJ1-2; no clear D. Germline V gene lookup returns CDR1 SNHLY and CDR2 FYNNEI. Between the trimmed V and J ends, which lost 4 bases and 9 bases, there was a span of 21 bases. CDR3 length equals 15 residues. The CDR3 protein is CASSVLRGQSGSYTF. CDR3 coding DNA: TGTGCCAGCAGTGTACTTCGTGGCCAGTCCGGGAGCTACACCTTC.

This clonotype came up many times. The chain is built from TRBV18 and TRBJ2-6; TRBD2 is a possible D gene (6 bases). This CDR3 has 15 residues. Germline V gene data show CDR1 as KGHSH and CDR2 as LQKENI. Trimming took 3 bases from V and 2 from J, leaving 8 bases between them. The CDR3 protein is CASSPGGPGANVLTF. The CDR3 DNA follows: TGTGCCAGCTCACCCGGGGGTCCTGGGGCCAACGTCCTGACTTTC.

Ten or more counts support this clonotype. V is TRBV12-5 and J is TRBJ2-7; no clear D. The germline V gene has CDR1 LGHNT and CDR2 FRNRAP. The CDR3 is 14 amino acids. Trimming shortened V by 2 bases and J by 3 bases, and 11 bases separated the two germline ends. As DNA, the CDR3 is TGTGCTAGTGGTTTGCCCTACGCCGACTACGAGCAGTACTTC. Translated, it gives CASGLPYADYEQYF.

CDR3 nucleotide sequence: TGTGCCACCAGTGACGGGGCCTATGAGCAGTTCTTC. It yields the protein CATSDGAYEQFF. V gene TRBV24-1 combines with J gene TRBJ2-1, with D perhaps being TRBD1 or TRBD2 (5 bases each). The CDR3 length is 12 residues. Trimming took 4 bases from V and 8 from J, leaving 8 bases between them. Germline V gene lookup returns CDR1 KGHDR and CDR2 SFDVKD.

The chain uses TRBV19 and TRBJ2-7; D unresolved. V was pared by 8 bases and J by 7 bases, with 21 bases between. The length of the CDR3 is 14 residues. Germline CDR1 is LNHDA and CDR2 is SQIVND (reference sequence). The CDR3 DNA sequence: TGTGCCAGTTCTCGAAGCGTTACCATACGGGAGCAGTACTTC. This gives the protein CASSRSVTIREQYF.

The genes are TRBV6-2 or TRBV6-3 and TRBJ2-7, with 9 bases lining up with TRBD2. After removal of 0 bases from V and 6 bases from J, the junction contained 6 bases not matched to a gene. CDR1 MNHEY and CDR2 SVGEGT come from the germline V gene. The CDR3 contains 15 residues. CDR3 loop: CASSYSGLALSEQYF. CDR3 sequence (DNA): TGTGCCAGCAGTTACTCGGGACTAGCTCTTTCCGAGCAGTACTTC.

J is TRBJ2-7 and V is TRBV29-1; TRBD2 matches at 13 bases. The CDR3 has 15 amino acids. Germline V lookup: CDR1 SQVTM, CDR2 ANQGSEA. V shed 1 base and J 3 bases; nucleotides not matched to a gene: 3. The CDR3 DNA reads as TGCAGCGTTGAAGCCACTAGCGGGGGGGACTACGAGCAGTACTTC. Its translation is CSVEATSGGDYEQYF.

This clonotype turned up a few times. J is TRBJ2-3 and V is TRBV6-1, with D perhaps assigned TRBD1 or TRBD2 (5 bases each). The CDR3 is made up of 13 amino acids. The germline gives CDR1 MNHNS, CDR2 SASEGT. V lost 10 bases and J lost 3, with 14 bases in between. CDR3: CATRPGLTDTQYF. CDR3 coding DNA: TGTGCCACCCGACCGGGGCTGACAGATACGCAGTATTTT.

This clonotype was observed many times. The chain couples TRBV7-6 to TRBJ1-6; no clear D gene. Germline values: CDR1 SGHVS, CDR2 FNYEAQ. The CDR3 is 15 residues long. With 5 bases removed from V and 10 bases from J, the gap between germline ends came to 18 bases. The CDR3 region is CASSRHGSLGSPLHF. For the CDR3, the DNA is TGTGCCAGCAGCAGACACGGATCTTTAGGATCACCCCTCCACTTT.

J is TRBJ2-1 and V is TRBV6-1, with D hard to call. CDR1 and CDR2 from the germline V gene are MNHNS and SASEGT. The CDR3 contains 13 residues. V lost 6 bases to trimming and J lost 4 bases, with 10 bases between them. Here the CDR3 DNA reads TGTGCCAGCAGGGAGAACACGTACAATGAGCAGTTCTTC. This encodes CASRENTYNEQFF.

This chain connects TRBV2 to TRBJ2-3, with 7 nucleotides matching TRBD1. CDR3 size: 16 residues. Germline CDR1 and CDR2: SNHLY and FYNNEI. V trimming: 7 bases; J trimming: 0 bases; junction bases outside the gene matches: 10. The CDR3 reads CASTKGTEISTDTQYF. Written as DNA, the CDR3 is TGTGCCAGCACCAAAGGGACAGAGATTAGCACAGATACGCAGTATTTT.

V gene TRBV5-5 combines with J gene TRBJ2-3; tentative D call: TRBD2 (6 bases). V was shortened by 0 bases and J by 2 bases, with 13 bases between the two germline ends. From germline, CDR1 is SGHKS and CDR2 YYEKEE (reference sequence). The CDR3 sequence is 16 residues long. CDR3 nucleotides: TGTGCCAGCAGCTTGGGGGCGGGGAGAACCACAGATACGCAGTATTTT. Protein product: CASSLGAGRTTDTQYF.

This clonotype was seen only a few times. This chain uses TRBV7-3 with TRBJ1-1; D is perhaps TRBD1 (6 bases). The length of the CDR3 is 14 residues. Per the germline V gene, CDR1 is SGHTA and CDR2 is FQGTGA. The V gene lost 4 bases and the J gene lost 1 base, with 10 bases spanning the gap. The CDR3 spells CASSSGHPNTEAFF. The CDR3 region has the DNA TGTGCCAGCAGCTCGGGACACCCGAACACTGAAGCTTTCTTT.

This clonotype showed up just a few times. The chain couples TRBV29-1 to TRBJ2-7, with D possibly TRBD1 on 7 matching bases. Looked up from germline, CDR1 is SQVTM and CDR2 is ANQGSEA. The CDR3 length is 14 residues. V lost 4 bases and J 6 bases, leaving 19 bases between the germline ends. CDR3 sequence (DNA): TGCAGCGTTGTAGGGGGCCTGGGAGGCGCCGAGCAGTACTTC. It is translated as CSVVGGLGGAEQYF.